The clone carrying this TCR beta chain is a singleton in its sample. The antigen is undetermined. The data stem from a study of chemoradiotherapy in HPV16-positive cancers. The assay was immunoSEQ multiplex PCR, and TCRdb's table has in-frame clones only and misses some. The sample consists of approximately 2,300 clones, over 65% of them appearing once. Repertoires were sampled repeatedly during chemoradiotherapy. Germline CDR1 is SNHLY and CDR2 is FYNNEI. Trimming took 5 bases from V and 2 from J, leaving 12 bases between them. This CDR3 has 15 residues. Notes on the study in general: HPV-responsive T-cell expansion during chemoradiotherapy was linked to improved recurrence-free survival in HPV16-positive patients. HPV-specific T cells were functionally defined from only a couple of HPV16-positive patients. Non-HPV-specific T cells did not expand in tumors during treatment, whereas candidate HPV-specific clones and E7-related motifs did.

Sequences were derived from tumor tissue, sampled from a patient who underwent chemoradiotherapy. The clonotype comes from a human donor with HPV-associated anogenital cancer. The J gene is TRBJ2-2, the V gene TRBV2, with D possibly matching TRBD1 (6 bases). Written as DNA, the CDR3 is TGTGCCAGCAGTACCGGGACACCTAACACCGGGGAGCTGTTTTTT. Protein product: CASSTGTPNTGELFF.